The clone carrying this T cell receptor (beta chain) was counted only a few times. Its specificity is unknown. Other DNA sequences in the same sample also yield this CDR3. These data originate in a study of shared clonotypes between healthy human individuals. In the study overall: The donors, two women and a few men, were aged 18 to 49.

Assay used: immunoSEQ multiplex PCR; TCRdb lists only in-frame clones, some missing. The table includes millions of clones, roughly 94% detected once. The ends lost 6 bases at V and 2 bases at J; junction bases unmatched: 4. This CDR3 is built from 13 residues. Germline V gene lookup returns CDR1 KGHSH and CDR2 LQKENI. Findings and limits, study-wide: The sampled material consisted only of blood, and tissue repertoires are likely to differ. Only a few donors were included, so the genetic and exposure-history diversity represented was limited.

J is TRBJ2-7 and V is TRBV18, with 7 bases that match TRBD1. This clonotype originated in a man aged 18 to 29 in good health. The sequenced sample was naive CD4+ T cells sorted from blood. As to subset: CD45RA+ positively selected. CDR3 amino acids: CASSRGQAYEQYF. CDR3 DNA sequence: TGTGCCAGCTCGCGCGGACAGGCCTACGAGCAGTACTTC.